The 21 T cell receptor beta chains below all came from one sample that was sequenced in a study of T cells in Graves' hyperthyroidism and ophthalmopathy. The investigators amplified TCR beta CDR3 regions from RNA transcripts. In the first-round RT-PCR of the TCR CDR3, the HTBI primer set was used. Each CDR3 protein gets one entry after TCRdb re-called the multiplex PCR reads with MiXCR. The sample has 600,000 to 700,000 distinct CDR3 sequences; roughly 14% are singletons. The sample consisted of blood. These receptors came from a woman between 40 and 55 years old with Graves' ophthalmopathy.

This clonotype was detected a few times. J is TRBJ2-7 and V is TRBV6-2 or TRBV6-3; D unresolved. V lost 2 bases and J lost 6, with 11 bases in between. The germline V gene has CDR1 MNHEY and CDR2 SVGEGT. The CDR3 totals 13 residues. CDR3 sequence reads: CASSYVSGGEQYF. The CDR3 bases are TGTGCCAGCAGTTACGTTTCGGGTGGCGAGCAGTACTTC.

The chain is built from TRBV29-1 and TRBJ1-1, with 7 nucleotides matching TRBD1. After removal of 0 bases from V and 0 bases from J, the junction contained 10 bases not matched to a gene. Germline CDR1 is SQVTM and CDR2 is ANQGSEA. This CDR3 spans 17 amino acids. CDR3 sequence (DNA): TGCAGCGTTGAAGATCCGGGGGAGGGGACAGTGAACACTGAAGCTTTCTTT. This sequence encodes CSVEDPGEGTVNTEAFF.

In this sample, this clonotype turned up many times. The chain uses TRBV28 and TRBJ2-2; D tentatively fits TRBD1 or TRBD2 (5 bases each). CDR1 is MDHEN, CDR2 SYDVKM, per germline. The CDR3 has 16 amino acids. Trimming removed 4 bases from V and 5 bases from J, with 17 bases in between. The CDR3 is CASSSGGKVFTGELFF. The CDR3 bases are TGTGCCAGCAGTTCTGGGGGAAAGGTGTTTACCGGGGAGCTGTTTTTT.

This clonotype came up a few times. The rearrangement uses TRBV6-2 or TRBV6-3 and TRBJ1-1; weak D call: TRBD1 (5 bases). Trimming pared 6 bases from V and 3 bases from J, leaving 20 bases between. Germline V gives CDR1 MNHEY, CDR2 SVGEGT. The CDR3 runs to 16 residues. The CDR3 nucleotides read TGTGCCAGCAGCTTGACCGGGGGGTATGCTCACACTGAAGCTTTCTTT. Translating it yields CASSLTGGYAHTEAFF.

This clonotype was recorded many times. The rearrangement links TRBV6-1 to TRBJ2-5; no clear D. There are 16 residues in the CDR3. Trimming pared 4 bases from V and 2 bases from J, leaving 17 bases between. Germline-derived CDR1 and CDR2 are MNHNS and SASEGT. CDR3 sequence: CASSGRAAIDQETQYF. CDR3 coding DNA: TGTGCCAGCAGTGGAAGGGCAGCGATTGATCAAGAGACCCAGTACTTC.

This clonotype was detected ten times or more. V is TRBV20-1 and J is TRBJ2-7; D assignment may be TRBD1 or TRBD2 (5 bases each). The germline V gene has CDR1 DFQATT and CDR2 SNEGSKA (reference sequence). Trimming took 3 bases from V and 0 from J, leaving 12 bases between them. CDR3 length: 14 amino acids. This CDR3 is CSASRDLSSYEQYF. CDR3 sequence (DNA): TGCAGTGCTAGCAGGGACCTCAGCTCCTACGAGCAGTACTTC.

This clonotype was found many times. The chain has TRBV29-1 and TRBJ1-1; D might be TRBD1 (5 bases). The germline gives CDR1 SQVTM, CDR2 ANQGSEA. Trimming removed 3 bases at V and 3 bases at J, with 11 bases between. CDR3 length: 13 residues. The DNA of the CDR3 is TGCAGCGTTGACATCCAGGGCTACACTGAAGCTTTCTTT. The encoded protein is CSVDIQGYTEAFF.

This clonotype was found many times. The chain recombines TRBV19 with TRBJ1-1, with D unclear. The CDR3 contains 15 residues. Looked up from germline, CDR1 is LNHDA and CDR2 is SQIVND (reference sequence). V lost 3 bases, J lost 5 bases, and 16 bases lay in between. The CDR3, as DNA: TGTGCCAGTAGTATTATCTCTCACGTTGGGACTGAAGCTTTCTTT. Translating it yields CASSIISHVGTEAFF.

This clonotype was counted ten times or more. V gene TRBV7-9 combines with J gene TRBJ2-7; D is unclear. Trimming removed 0 bases from V and 6 bases from J, with 18 bases in between. The CDR3 consists of 16 residues. CDR1 is SEHNR and CDR2 is FQNEAQ in the germline V gene (reference sequence). The CDR3 reads CASSLAGGLGRTEQYF. Written as DNA, the CDR3 is TGTGCCAGCAGCTTAGCGGGTGGGCTTGGTAGGACCGAGCAGTACTTC.

Only a few counts were recorded for this clonotype. This rearrangement joins TRBV14 to TRBJ1-3; D might be TRBD1 (5 bases). There are 15 residues in the CDR3. Germline CDR1 and CDR2: SGHDN and FVKESK. V was cut by 1 base and J by 3 bases, with 10 bases left in between. The CDR3 sequence is CASSQGGHLGNTIYF. CDR3 nucleotides: TGTGCCAGCAGCCAAGGTGGACACCTTGGAAACACCATATATTTT.

The sample holds many counts of this clonotype. This chain connects TRBV4-3 to TRBJ2-2; maybe TRBD2 (6 bases). The CDR3 is 13 amino acids. V lost 3 bases to trimming and J lost 7 bases, with 9 bases between them. CDR1 is LGHNA and CDR2 is YSLEER in the germline V gene. CDR3: CASSQQGGGELFF. CDR3 nucleotides: TGCGCCAGCAGCCAGCAGGGAGGCGGGGAGCTGTTTTTT.

This clonotype was observed many times. One junction end disagrees with the germline gene, perhaps due to a read error. The J gene is TRBJ1-1, the V gene TRBV7-3; D call uncertain. This CDR3 comprises 12 residues. Germline values: CDR1 SGHTA, CDR2 FQGTGA. The CDR3 DNA follows: TGTGCCCAGCATAGGGAGGGCACTGGAGCTTTCTTT. As protein: CAQHREGTGAFF.

The V gene is TRBV7-3, the J gene TRBJ2-5; 8 bases are a match to TRBD2. This CDR3 has 13 amino acids. The J segment lost 5 bases and the V segment lost 5 bases, leaving 4 bases of the junction unmatched. The germline V gene encodes CDR1 SGHTA and CDR2 FQGTGA. CDR3 loop: CASSAGGDETQYF. The CDR3 DNA follows: TGTGCCAGCAGCGCGGGAGGCGACGAGACCCAGTACTTC.

This rearrangement joins TRBV6-5 to TRBJ2-2; 8 bases fit TRBD2. CDR3 length: 15 amino acids. Germline values: CDR1 MNHEY, CDR2 SVGAGI. J was trimmed by 7 bases and V by 2 bases; bases with no gene match: 6. CDR3 bases: TGTGCCAGCAGTTACGTGACTAGCGACGACGGGGAGCTGTTTTTT. Encoded protein: CASSYVTSDDGELFF.

The chain couples TRBV7-2 to TRBJ2-2; no clear D gene. The ends were cut back, 7 bases at V and 4 bases at J, with 10 bases in the middle. Germline V gives CDR1 SGHTA, CDR2 FQGNSA. The CDR3 has 13 residues. The CDR3 coding sequence is TGTGCCAGCACCCTAACCGTCACCGGGGAGCTGTTTTTT. Translating it yields CASTLTVTGELFF.

The rearrangement joins TRBV6-1 to TRBJ1-1; perhaps TRBD1 as D (6 bases). The germline gives CDR1 MNHNS, CDR2 SASEGT. Trimming cost V 8 bases and J 2 bases, with 18 bases left between them. There are 15 residues in the CDR3. The DNA of the CDR3 is TGTGCCAGCTACCCCTTACAGGGACTAAACACTGAAGCTTTCTTT. Its protein product is CASYPLQGLNTEAFF.

This clonotype came up a few times. The CDR3 DNA follows: TGTGCCAGCAGCCCCCCGGCAGCTCAGACCCAGTACTTC. It is translated as CASSPPAAQTQYF. The gene calls are TRBV9 and TRBJ2-5; D gene ambiguous. Trimming shortened V by 4 bases and J by 6 bases, and 13 bases separated the two germline ends. This CDR3 contains 13 residues. Germline V gene sequence: CDR1 SGDLS, CDR2 YYNGEE.

This clonotype came up many times. The rearrangement joins TRBV28 to TRBJ1-2; D may be TRBD1 (5 bases). From germline, CDR1 is MDHEN and CDR2 SYDVKM. V was clipped by 6 bases and J by 4 bases, with 12 bases between them. This CDR3 has 13 amino acids. The CDR3 is CASSDRPLYGYTF. The DNA of the CDR3 is TGTGCCAGCAGCGACAGACCCCTCTATGGCTACACCTTC.

This clonotype was observed many times. V gene TRBV29-1 combines with J gene TRBJ1-1; D remains unclear. From germline, CDR1 is SQVTM and CDR2 ANQGSEA. This CDR3 spans 15 amino acids. V was shortened by 4 bases and J by 0 bases, with 15 bases between the two germline ends. CDR3 DNA sequence: TGCAGCGTTGGGAGGGTAGGTCCATTGAACACTGAAGCTTTCTTT. Its translation: CSVGRVGPLNTEAFF.

This clonotype was observed a handful of times. This chain joins TRBV24-1 and TRBJ2-5; 7 nucleotides agree with TRBD1. V lost 10 bases, J lost 0 bases, and 4 bases stayed unmatched. The CDR3 is 13 amino acids. Germline V lookup: CDR1 KGHDR, CDR2 SFDVKD. The CDR3 is CATTGTDQETQYF. CDR3 in DNA: TGTGCCACAACCGGGACAGACCAAGAGACCCAGTACTTC.

This clonotype was seen repeatedly, ten times or more. The chain recombines TRBV7-2 with TRBJ1-1; D gene unclear. The CDR3 extends over 13 amino acids. Trimming took 7 bases from V and 4 from J, leaving 13 bases between them. Germline V gene lookup returns CDR1 SGHTA and CDR2 FQGNSA. As DNA, the CDR3 is TGTGCCAGCAAAGCTTGGGAGGGCACTGAAGCTTTCTTT. Translating it yields CASKAWEGTEAFF.